This T cell receptor beta chain was sequenced in a study of T cell responses to AZD1222 COVID-19 vaccine (dated by TCRdb to the early 2020s). Regarding the research as a whole: AZD1222 recipients given second doses at about 4 weeks or at about 12 weeks were pooled, since spike-specific TCR depth and breadth were not found to differ between the two schedules. TCR sequencing covered 230 to 250 trial participants: around 210 given two doses of AZD1222 and approximately 26 given two doses of MenACWY control vaccine. Trial participants were enrolled by age into subgroups of 18-55, 56-69 and 70-plus years, and about 150, 27 and 61 TCR-sequenced participants, respectively, were included in these subgroups.

The CDR3 regions of human TCRbeta chains were subjected to immunosequencing. As for how the authors treated the data: TCRs in the repertoires were compared against a reference library of SARS-CoV-2-specific TCRs that had been generated with the MIRA antigen-specificity platform. Breadth meant the fraction of unique TCRs that were SARS-CoV-2-associated, whereas depth meant the fraction of total T cells that were SARS-CoV-2-associated. Using the MIRA data, every spike-specific TCR was mapped to the spike region that the TCR reacted to and assigned to either a CD4 or a CD8 class. Log10-transformed breadth and depth values were compared by one-way ANOVA with Sidak's multiple comparisons tests. The table comes from immuneACCESS by way of TCRdb, which keeps in-frame sequences with V and J called. Part of the clones is missing from these tables; in studies checked, under half for an unresolved V gene and the rest for unknown reasons. That table supplies the V and J calls and clone size; D and trimming were determined from the DNA. This sample is represented by some 150,000 clones; around 88% of them were singletons. Roughly 16% of the sample lies in the top ten.

The intended sense of this specimen's time point label: baseline before first vaccination. Vaccinee samples were obtained from the UK trials COV001 and COV002, which included a single-blind randomized controlled phase 2/3 trial of AZD1222 (ChAdOx1 nCoV-19) in healthy adults. For TCRbeta chain sequencing, PBMC samples were collected from trial participants at day 0 and at day 28 after the second dose. Broader findings and caveats from the paper: Participants were mostly white British, with more females than males. The authors suggested clonal diversity may have been underestimated. The vaccine-associated CD4 TCRs covered the entire spike protein, and the dominant responses fell in regions 160-218 and 743-854. Because no day 14 peak-response samples were available, the repertoires could be characterized only after the peak T cell response. A significant rise in spike-specific TCR breadth and depth was observed after two AZD1222 doses relative to day 0 and relative to MenACWY recipients. Only six AZD1222 recipients were SARS-CoV-2 seropositive at baseline, limiting conclusions about previously exposed vaccinees. The 56-69-year group was small, and its depth increase did not reach significance, likely because of low power. Nearly half of unique spike-specific TCRs reportedly recognized epitopes outside regions mutated in the B.1.351 and B.1.1.7 variants.

The cysteine opens and the phenylalanine closes a CDR3 of 16 amino acids. Only the CDR3 region is kept as DNA, spanning 48 bases read in frame from base 1. Trimmed from V: 1 base; trimmed from J: 2 bases; junction bases lacking a gene match: 5. Sequences SGHTA (CDR1) and FQGNSA (CDR2) are obtained from the germline V gene. This clone was counted between two and nine times. Its recognized antigen is unknown. No much larger clonotype is one base removed from it; base qualities were not supplied. The clonotype comes from an adult in good health. Recombination joined TRBV7-2 with TRBJ1-3; a stretch of 7 junction bases matches TRBD1. The sequenced sample was peripheral blood, obtained on day 0 of AZD1222 vaccination. The DNA sequence follows: TGTGCCAGCAGCTTAGAACAGGGGTTAACTGGAAACACCATATATTTT. Translation gives CASSLEQGLTGNTIYF. The reference TRBV7-2 and TRBJ1-3 proteins fill in what lies around the CDR3, so the full variable domain reads GAGVSQSPSNKVTEKGKDVELRCDPISGHTALYWYRQSLGQGLEFLIYFQGNSAPDKSGLPSDRFSAERTGGSVSTLTIQRTQQEDSAVYLCASSLEQGLTGNTIYFGEGSWLTVV.